Listed below are T cell receptor beta chains from one sample, sequenced in a study of blood T cell repertoires in COVID-19. TCRdb keeps only in-frame clones here, not all; method: immunoSEQ multiplex PCR. The data hold around 130,000 clones, with around nine tenths observed a single time. Sequencing used peripheral blood. These TCRs come from a man aged 45-65 years with active COVID-19. Each CDR3 is given with its conserved first and last residue. A D gene is named only where the DNA matches it firmly.

V gene	D gene	J gene	CDR3 protein
TRBV5-1	TRBD1	TRBJ1-4	CASSLGSRGLEEKLFF
TRBV5-6	TRBD1	TRBJ1-6	CASSPGQGRPPLHF
TRBV11-1	NA	TRBJ2-7	CASSSQGPYEQYF
TRBV3-1/TRBV3-2	NA	TRBJ1-1	CASSPLFGSLNTEAFF
TRBV2	NA	TRBJ2-7	CASSGGRGDEQYF
TRBV21-1	NA	TRBJ1-5	CASSQGGQPKISNQPQHF
TRBV27	NA	TRBJ1-1	CASSLGGNTEAFF
TRBV2	NA	TRBJ2-5	CASSPRTGGEETQYF
TRBV30	TRBD1	TRBJ2-5	CAWSTGTGAQTQYF
TRBV10-3	TRBD1	TRBJ2-3	CAAAQGAVDDTQYF
TRBV5-3	NA	TRBJ2-1	CARSGGYRGLTNLGSYNEQFF
TRBV18	NA	TRBJ2-5	CASSPPAGFDQETQYF
TRBV11-3	TRBD2	TRBJ2-1	CASSPPGGGTYNEQFF
TRBV4-1	NA	TRBJ1-5	CASSQEPLNDNQPQHF
TRBV27	TRBD2	TRBJ2-3	CASSLSTSGTDTQYF
TRBV13	NA	TRBJ2-1	CASSLVQVNEQFF
TRBV5-4	NA	TRBJ2-3	CASSLTGSDTQYF
TRBV11-2	NA	TRBJ1-4	CASSFGGKRKLFF
TRBV13	NA	TRBJ1-2	CASSFEVGGYTF
TRBV4-1	TRBD2	TRBJ2-5	CASSQDSTSGAETQYF
TRBV9	NA	TRBJ1-2	CASSVSGNYGYTF
TRBV20-1	NA	TRBJ2-5	CSVLVQETQYF
TRBV18	TRBD1	TRBJ2-7	CASSPGTVGAYEQYF
TRBV29-1	TRBD2	TRBJ2-3	CSVAAGRGDTQYF
TRBV28	TRBD1	TRBJ1-6	CASTDRASSPLHF
TRBV7-9	NA	TRBJ2-3	CASSHGQKSTDTQYF
TRBV23-1	NA	TRBJ1-2	CASLMAGADYGYTF
TRBV5-1	TRBD1	TRBJ2-7	CASSVRSGTGGSVYEQYF
TRBV11-2	NA	TRBJ1-2	CASSPDRNYGYTF
TRBV5-1	TRBD1	TRBJ2-2	CASISGTGGSGELFF
TRBV19	TRBD1	TRBJ2-1	CASSIRTGGTMKYNEQFF
TRBV12-3/TRBV12-4	TRBD1	TRBJ1-2	CASSSRTGEGYTF
TRBV5-1	TRBD1	TRBJ2-3	CATTTGGRDTQYF
TRBV27	TRBD2	TRBJ2-3	CASSPQRGRTDTQYF
TRBV11-3	TRBD1	TRBJ2-3	CASSPRGTGALRTDTQYF
TRBV3-1/TRBV3-2	TRBD2	TRBJ2-5	CASSHGTSLHVTQYF
TRBV14	NA	TRBJ2-7	CASSREEWNEQYF
TRBV7-2	TRBD2	TRBJ2-3	CASSRRTSGSPPDTQYF
TRBV24-1	NA	TRBJ2-1	CATSDSYNEQFF
TRBV7-6	TRBD1	TRBJ2-2	CASSADRENTGELFF
TRBV6-2/TRBV6-3	TRBD2	TRBJ2-1	CASSYVAGEKQFF
TRBV3-1/TRBV3-2	NA	TRBJ2-7	CASSQTTEQYF
TRBV10-1	TRBD2	TRBJ2-1	CASSETGTRYNEQFF
TRBV6-6	TRBD1	TRBJ2-1	CASSYGQGGNEQFF
TRBV4-1	TRBD2	TRBJ2-1	CASSQSSGGNEQFF
TRBV18	TRBD2	TRBJ2-1	CASSKAGDVNEQFF
TRBV5-1	NA	TRBJ2-2	CASSLTGSPGELFF
TRBV3-1/TRBV3-2	TRBD1	TRBJ2-2	CASSQVRGIGELFF
TRBV7-2	TRBD2	TRBJ2-2	CASSLAGENTGELFF
TRBV10-2	NA	TRBJ2-5	CASSESTLAGTQYF
TRBV6-1	NA	TRBJ1-6	CASSDLESSYNSPLHF
TRBV27	TRBD1	TRBJ2-3	CASQTRTGGSRSTDTQYF
TRBV19	TRBD1	TRBJ1-2	CASSTPGQGAYYGYTF
TRBV7-8	TRBD1	TRBJ1-1	CASSLGQSMNTEAFF